This entry lists 9 T cell receptor beta chains sequenced from one sample in a study of blood T cell repertoires in COVID-19. Profiling relied on immunoSEQ multiplex PCR, and the TCRdb table lists in-frame clones only, not all of them. The repertoire holds some 150,000 clones, about 77% seen once, with roughly 9% in the top ten. The specimen sequenced was peripheral blood. The receptors were sampled from a woman aged 50 to 65 with active or convalescent COVID-19.

The chain uses TRBV5-1 and TRBJ2-1; possibly TRBD1 for D (5 bases). CDR3 size: 15 residues. The germline V and J ends were trimmed by 4 bases and 2 bases, with 13 bases remaining between them. Germline V gene sequence: CDR1 SGHRS, CDR2 YFSETQ. CDR3 residues: CASSPAGWPYNEQFF. Written as DNA, the CDR3 is TGCGCCAGCAGCCCGGCAGGGTGGCCCTACAATGAGCAGTTCTTC.

This chain joins TRBV3-1 (or the pseudogene TRBV3-2) and TRBJ1-6, with D tentatively TRBD1 (6 bases). V lost 1 base and J 8 bases, leaving 9 bases between the germline ends. The V gene's germline CDR1 is LGHDT and CDR2 YNNKEL (reference sequence). CDR3 size: 14 residues. The CDR3 DNA is TGTGCCAGCAGCCAAGTTCACAGGGATTCACCCCTCCACTTT. Its protein is CASSQVHRDSPLHF.

This clone has a handful of counts. The chain combines TRBV28 with TRBJ2-3; 7 bases align to TRBD2. Trimming at V came to 5 bases and at J to 4 bases, leaving 6 bases not matched to a gene. Germline lookup yields CDR1 MDHEN and CDR2 SYDVKM. The CDR3 is 14 amino acids. This CDR3 reads CASSIAGIADTQYF. As DNA, the CDR3 is TGTGCCAGCAGTATAGCGGGTATAGCAGATACGCAGTATTTT.

The chain combines TRBV30 with TRBJ1-1; tentative D call: TRBD1 (5 bases). V was shortened by 2 bases and J by 4 bases, with 20 bases between the two germline ends. Germline CDR1 is GTSNPN and CDR2 is SVGIG (reference sequence). This CDR3 is built from 16 residues. The CDR3 spells CAWSSRLQGMSTEAFF. The DNA for the CDR3 is TGTGCCTGGAGTTCCCGACTCCAGGGAATGTCCACTGAAGCTTTCTTT.

This clone occurred a few times. This sequence joins TRBV28 and TRBJ1-1; 9 positions match TRBD1. This CDR3 comprises 15 residues. V shed 6 bases, J shed 1 base, and the junction held 6 bases outside the gene matches. Germline V gives CDR1 MDHEN, CDR2 SYDVKM. The CDR3 sequence is CASSNTGGGNTEAFF. In DNA form, the CDR3 reads TGTGCCAGCAGCAACACAGGGGGCGGGAACACTGAAGCTTTCTTT.

This clone was recorded only once. This chain links TRBV9 with TRBJ1-6; no reliable D call. Germline V gene data show CDR1 as SGDLS and CDR2 as YYNGEE. Deletions cut 5 bases from V and 10 bases from J, with 22 bases between. The CDR3 consists of 16 residues. CDR3 DNA: TGTGCCAGCAGACAGAATCCGGAGGACCTATGGTCACCCCTCCACTTT. It encodes CASRQNPEDLWSPLHF.

The V and J genes are TRBV3-1 (or the pseudogene TRBV3-2) and TRBJ2-5; perhaps TRBD2 as D (6 bases). The CDR3 covers 14 residues. Trimming removed 0 bases at V and 2 bases at J, with 7 bases between. Germline V gene sequence: CDR1 LGHDT, CDR2 YNNKEL (reference sequence). The chain's CDR3 is CASSQEGGQETQYF. DNA for the CDR3: TGTGCCAGCAGCCAAGAGGGGGGACAAGAGACCCAGTACTTC.

This clone showed up just a few times. The chain couples TRBV5-1 to TRBJ1-5, with D possibly being TRBD1 (6 bases). Germline V gene data show CDR1 as SGHRS and CDR2 as YFSETQ. The CDR3 consists of 16 residues. V shed 0 bases and J shed 2 bases, with 12 bases lying between them. In DNA form, the CDR3 reads TGCGCCAGCAGCTTGGAGGGAGGGGGGGGCAATCAGCCCCAGCATTTT. It codes for CASSLEGGGGNQPQHF.

V usage is TRBV5-1 and J usage is TRBJ1-1; D gene ambiguous. The CDR3 runs to 15 residues. Germline values: CDR1 SGHRS, CDR2 YFSETQ. V lost 0 bases and J 1 base, leaving 10 bases between the germline ends. The CDR3 is CASSLAPPSNTEAFF. For the CDR3, the DNA is TGCGCCAGCAGCTTGGCTCCCCCTTCGAACACTGAAGCTTTCTTT.